This TCR beta chain came from a study of blood T cell repertoires in COVID-19. Study overall: The origin of the acute and convalescent COVID-19 samples was the United States, Italy and Spain. PBMCs, B-cell-depleted T cells, or T cells provided the cDNA or gDNA that made up the material.

As processed by the authors: Reference gene primer amplification in the assay estimated nucleated cell counts. The assay was immunoSEQ multiplex PCR, and TCRdb's table has in-frame clones only and misses some. V and J calls and clone size are copied from that table; D and trimming were computed from the DNA. The sample has about half a million clones, roughly 85% seen once. Germline assignment: CDR1 MDHEN and CDR2 SYDVKM. V gave up 4 bases and J gave up 2 bases, with 11 bases separating them. The CDR3 contains 14 residues. The sequenced material came from peripheral blood. The sequence derives from a human donor in a cohort sampled during active COVID-19. V usage is TRBV28 and J usage is TRBJ2-5; possible D gene TRBD1, 6 bases. For the CDR3, the DNA is TGTGCCAGCAGTTCAGACAGGACTCAAGAGACCCAGTACTTC. Its protein is CASSSDRTQETQYF.